One sample yielded the 10 T cell receptor beta chains listed below, sequenced in a study of CD4 T cells in relation to SARS-CoV-2 and coronaviruses. Here immunoSEQ multiplex PCR was the method, and the copy in TCRdb shows in-frame clones only, minus some. This repertoire shows around 37,000 clones, roughly 88% found once; its top ten account for about 3%. The sequencing input was memory CD4+ T cells from PBMCs. Receptor source: an adult with COVID-19.

The chain joins TRBV28 to TRBJ2-1, with D possibly TRBD2 on 5 matching bases. Trimming left V 7 bases short and J 4 bases short, with 8 bases between. The CDR3 runs 12 residues. Germline V gene data show CDR1 as MDHEN and CDR2 as SYDVKM. CDR3 in amino acids: CASTTGYNEQFF. The DNA for the CDR3 is TGTGCCAGCACAACGGGGTACAATGAGCAGTTCTTC.

The chain couples TRBV28 to TRBJ2-5; D gene uncertain. Deletions cut 5 bases from V and 2 bases from J, with 6 bases between. Germline loops: CDR1 MDHEN, CDR2 SYDVKM. This CDR3 region has 12 residues. The CDR3: CASSPPQETQYF. The CDR3 region has the DNA TGTGCCAGCAGTCCCCCTCAAGAGACCCAGTACTTC.

The CDR3 loop is CASSQDWGLGVYNEQFF. The CDR3 DNA follows: TGTGCCAGCAGCCAAGACTGGGGGCTAGGGGTATACAATGAGCAGTTCTTC. This sequence joins TRBV3-1 (or the pseudogene TRBV3-2) and TRBJ2-1; TRBD1 might be the D (6 bases). The CDR3 length is 17 residues. Per the germline V gene, CDR1 is LGHDT and CDR2 is YNNKEL (reference sequence). The germline V and J ends were trimmed by 0 bases and 4 bases, with 16 bases remaining between them.

The chain carries TRBV24-1 and TRBJ2-5, with 7 nucleotides matching TRBD2. V lost 4 bases, J lost 5 bases, and 9 bases stayed unmatched. Germline assignment: CDR1 KGHDR and CDR2 SFDVKD. There are 15 residues in the CDR3. The CDR3 sequence is CATSEPGAGKETQYF. CDR3 bases: TGTGCCACCAGTGAGCCTGGAGCGGGAAAGGAGACCCAGTACTTC.

The chain employs TRBV15 and TRBJ1-4; TRBD1 is a possible D gene (5 bases). The CDR3 totals 12 residues. Germline V gene sequence: CDR1 LNHNV, CDR2 YYDKDF (reference sequence). V dropped 8 bases and J dropped 8 bases, with 12 bases sitting between them. CDR3 amino acids: CATVRVREKLFF. CDR3 nucleotide sequence: TGTGCCACCGTCAGGGTCCGGGAAAAACTGTTTTTT.

This chain uses TRBV6-5 with TRBJ2-7; D not certain. V was pared by 7 bases and J by 4 bases, with 14 bases between. The CDR3 is 13 amino acids. CDR1 MNHEY and CDR2 SVGAGI come from the germline V gene. In DNA, the CDR3 is TGTGCCAGCAAACAACACAAGACTTACGAGCAGTACTTC. It translates to CASKQHKTYEQYF.

This clone has more than one count but fewer than ten. The chain is built from TRBV2 and TRBJ2-2; unclear D gene. CDR1 is SNHLY, CDR2 FYNNEI, per germline. The CDR3 sequence is 13 residues long. Trimming removed 4 bases at V and 4 bases at J, with 7 bases between. The CDR3 bases are TGTGCCAGCAGTGGCAGGATCACCGGGGAGCTGTTTTTT. This gives the protein CASSGRITGELFF.

The chain combines TRBV4-1 with TRBJ1-5, with D unresolved. The CDR3 sequence is 16 residues long. Germline CDR1 and CDR2: MGHRA and YSYEKL. With 1 base removed from V and 2 bases from J, the gap between germline ends came to 12 bases. The CDR3 sequence is CASSQVGLGGNQPQHF. Here the CDR3 DNA reads TGCGCCAGCAGCCAAGTTGGCCTGGGTGGCAATCAGCCCCAGCATTTT.

This chain connects TRBV2 to TRBJ1-5; D possibly corresponds to TRBD1 (6 bases). Germline CDR1 is SNHLY and CDR2 is FYNNEI. The ends were cut back, 2 bases at V and 3 bases at J, with 8 bases in the middle. This CDR3 has 14 residues. This CDR3 is CASSERGPNQPQHF. Written as DNA, the CDR3 is TGTGCCAGCAGTGAACGGGGGCCCAATCAGCCCCAGCATTTT.

The V and J genes are TRBV18 and TRBJ2-2; D gene unclear. Looked up from germline, CDR1 is KGHSH and CDR2 is LQKENI. Trimming left V 2 bases short and J 2 bases short, with 6 bases between. The CDR3 length is 14 residues. The CDR3 reads CASSPRLNTGELFF. As DNA, the CDR3 is TGTGCCAGCTCACCAAGACTCAACACCGGGGAGCTGTTTTTT.